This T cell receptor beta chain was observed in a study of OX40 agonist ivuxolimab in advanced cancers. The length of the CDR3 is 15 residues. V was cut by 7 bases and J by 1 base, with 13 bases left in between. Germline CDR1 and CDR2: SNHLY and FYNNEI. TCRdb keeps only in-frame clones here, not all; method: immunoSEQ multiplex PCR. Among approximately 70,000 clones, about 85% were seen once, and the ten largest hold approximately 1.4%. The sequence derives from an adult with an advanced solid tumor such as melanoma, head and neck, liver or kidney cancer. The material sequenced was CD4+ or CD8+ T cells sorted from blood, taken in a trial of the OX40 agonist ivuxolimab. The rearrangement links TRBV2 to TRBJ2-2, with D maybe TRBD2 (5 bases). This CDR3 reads CASTRDYLNTGELFF. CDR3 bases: TGTGCCAGCACCAGAGACTACCTGAACACCGGGGAGCTGTTTTTT.